This TCR beta chain was observed in a study of blood T cell repertoires in COVID-19. About the research overall: Whether acute or convalescent, the COVID-19 samples came from the United States, Italy and Spain. In each case, the material was cDNA or gDNA derived from T cells, B-cell-depleted T cells, or PBMCs.

Source study methods: Reference gene primer amplification gave estimated nucleated cell counts. Here immunoSEQ multiplex PCR was the method, and the copy in TCRdb shows in-frame clones only, minus some. D and trimming come from the DNA, and the V and J calls and clone size come from that table. Of approximately 170,000 clones in the sample, more than 85% are singletons; the top ten hold around 1.1%. In this sample, this clone turned up once. The specimen sequenced was peripheral blood. The TCR was taken from a young man with acute or convalescent COVID-19.

CDR3 region: CAWGPKRGTDTQYF. The CDR3 DNA follows: TGTGCGTGGGGGCCTAAGCGTGGCACAGATACGCAGTATTTT. V usage is TRBV30 and J usage is TRBJ2-3; TRBD1 might be the D (6 bases). Germline lookup yields CDR1 GTSNPN and CDR2 SVGIG (reference sequence). The CDR3 has 14 amino acids.